The 22 T cell receptor beta chains below were found in one sample sequenced in a study of blood T cell repertoires in COVID-19. Using immunoSEQ multiplex PCR, the repertoire was profiled, and TCRdb retains in-frame clones only, with some absent. The table lists 150,000 or so clones, about 90% of them singletons, with about 0.57% in the top ten. Sequencing was done on a sample of peripheral blood. The receptors were sampled from a man aged 50-60 years with acute or convalescent COVID-19.

The rearrangement joins TRBV4-1 to TRBJ2-1; TRBD2 matches 10 bases. CDR1 is MGHRA, CDR2 YSYEKL, per germline. CDR3 length: 16 amino acids. V gave up 6 bases and J gave up 7 bases; unmatched junction bases: 12. CDR3 bases: TGCGCCAGCAGGACCGGGGCTAGCGGGAGTCCGAATGAGCAGTTCTTC. As protein: CASRTGASGSPNEQFF.

V usage is TRBV28 and J usage is TRBJ1-6; possible D gene TRBD1, 5 bases. Trimming removed 8 bases at V and 5 bases at J, with 13 bases between. Germline CDR1 and CDR2: MDHEN and SYDVKM. This CDR3 is 14 amino acids long. The CDR3 bases are TGTGCCAGCTGGAGCGGGGCCAATAATTCACCCCTCCACTTT. It translates to CASWSGANNSPLHF.

This sequence joins TRBV27 and TRBJ2-2; D ambiguous. This CDR3 has 14 amino acids. The V end lost 5 bases, the J end lost 4 bases, and 11 bases lay between the germline ends. From germline, CDR1 is MNHEY and CDR2 SMNVEV (reference sequence). The CDR3 is CASSRRAGTGELFF. The CDR3 nucleotides are TGTGCCAGCAGTCGTCGAGCAGGCACCGGGGAGCTGTTTTTT.

The chain has TRBV7-7 and TRBJ2-7, with 8 bases matching TRBD1. After removal of 1 base from V and 4 bases from J, the junction contained 0 bases not matched to a gene. Germline lookup yields CDR1 SSHAT and CDR2 FNYEAQ (reference sequence). This CDR3 has 13 residues. As DNA, the CDR3 is TGTGCCAGCAGCTTAGACAGGGGGTACGAGCAGTACTTC. This codes for CASSLDRGYEQYF.

The CDR3 DNA reads as TGTGCCAGTAGTCCTGACAGCTACGAGCAGTACTTC. Translated, it gives CASSPDSYEQYF. V gene TRBV19 combines with J gene TRBJ2-7; TRBD1 might be the D (5 bases). Germline V lookup: CDR1 LNHDA, CDR2 SQIVND (reference sequence). Trimming pared 5 bases from V and 3 bases from J, leaving 8 bases between. This CDR3 is built from 12 residues.

This clone was seen a handful of times. The chain carries TRBV7-9 and TRBJ2-1; 13 nucleotides line up with TRBD2. Germline lookup yields CDR1 SEHNR and CDR2 FQNEAQ (reference sequence). V shed 6 bases and J 3 bases; nucleotides not matched to a gene: 11. The CDR3 contains 18 residues. The CDR3 DNA is TGTGCCAGCAGTTCCGGACTAGCGGGGGCCTTACACTACAATGAGCAGTTCTTC. It codes for CASSSGLAGALHYNEQFF.

This chain uses TRBV11-3 with TRBJ2-1; 7 bases fit TRBD1. Germline CDR1 and CDR2: SGHNT and YENEEA. The J segment lost 4 bases and the V segment lost 5 bases, leaving 5 bases of the junction unmatched. The CDR3 has 14 amino acids. The CDR3 reads CASSPGQRYNEQFF. The CDR3 nucleotides read TGTGCCAGCAGCCCGGGACAGAGATACAATGAGCAGTTCTTC.

The chain recombines TRBV5-1 with TRBJ1-5, with a weak D call TRBD1 (5 bases). The CDR3 spans 17 residues. V was trimmed by 1 base and J by 0 bases, leaving 14 bases between them. Germline V gives CDR1 SGHRS, CDR2 YFSETQ. CDR3 protein: CASSLPSKGYSNQPQHF. The CDR3 region has the DNA TGCGCCAGCAGCTTGCCCTCAAAGGGGTATAGCAATCAGCCCCAGCATTTT.

The rearrangement uses TRBV7-2 and TRBJ1-5; D perhaps matches TRBD1 (5 bases). Trimming shortened V by 1 base and J by 7 bases, and 11 bases separated the two germline ends. Germline CDR1 SGHTA, CDR2 FQGNSA. This CDR3 is built from 14 residues. CDR3 loop: CASSLGGVWQPQHF. The CDR3 coding sequence is TGTGCCAGCAGCTTAGGGGGGGTATGGCAGCCCCAGCATTTT.

The chain combines TRBV5-4 with TRBJ2-2; TRBD1 aligns across 7 bases. Unmatched junction bases numbered 9, after V lost 3 bases and J lost 4 bases. CDR1 is SGHNT, CDR2 YYREEE, per germline (reference sequence). The CDR3 length is 16 residues. The CDR3 bases are TGTGCCAGCAGCTCGGTTGGGACAGTCGGCACCGGGGAGCTGTTTTTT. As protein: CASSSVGTVGTGELFF.

The chain is built from TRBV12-5 and TRBJ2-5; 8 nucleotides agree with TRBD1. V lost 0 bases to trimming and J lost 5 bases; unmatched junction nucleotides: 5. There are 15 residues in the CDR3. The germline CDR1 and CDR2 sequences are LGHNT and FRNRAP. The CDR3 bases are TGTGCTAGTGGTTTGGTTCAGGGGGCAGTGGAGACCCAGTACTTC. Translating it yields CASGLVQGAVETQYF.

This sequence joins TRBV6-1 and TRBJ1-2; the match to TRBD1 covers 12 bases. Unmatched junction bases numbered 10, after V lost 3 bases and J lost 8 bases. This CDR3 has 16 amino acids. Germline V gene sequence: CDR1 MNHNS, CDR2 SASEGT. CDR3 loop: CASSEGQGAVAGGYTF. Here the CDR3 DNA reads TGTGCCAGCAGTGAGGGACAGGGGGCTGTAGCTGGAGGCTACACCTTC.

The chain combines TRBV6-5 with TRBJ2-7, with 9 bases lining up with TRBD2. Trimming took 3 bases from V and 2 from J; bases not matched to a gene: 8. Per the germline V gene, CDR1 is MNHEY and CDR2 is SVGAGI. The CDR3 contains 16 residues. The CDR3 is CASSYSGAGGPYEQYF. The CDR3 coding sequence is TGTGCCAGCAGTTATTCTGGTGCGGGAGGGCCCTACGAGCAGTACTTC.

The chain carries TRBV4-3 and TRBJ1-6; D gene uncertain. Per the germline V gene, CDR1 is LGHNA and CDR2 is YSLEER. Trimming removed 0 bases from V and 4 bases from J, with 13 bases in between. The CDR3 length is 17 residues. CDR3 sequence reads: CASSQEGSSSYNSPLHF. CDR3 sequence (DNA): TGCGCCAGCAGCCAAGAAGGGAGTTCTTCATATAATTCACCCCTCCACTTT.

This clone has only a few counts. The rearrangement links TRBV27 to TRBJ1-5; D possibly corresponds to TRBD1 (5 bases). Germline V gene sequence: CDR1 MNHEY, CDR2 SMNVEV (reference sequence). V was cut by 6 bases and J by 3 bases, with 21 bases left in between. The length of the CDR3 is 17 residues. The CDR3 loop reads CASRGLGGGTVNQPQHF. CDR3 sequence (DNA): TGTGCCAGCAGAGGGCTAGGCGGGGGGACGGTCAATCAGCCCCAGCATTTT.

CDR3 region: CASSSGQGFSPLHF. DNA of the CDR3: TGCGCCAGCAGCTCTGGACAGGGCTTTTCACCCCTCCACTTT. V is TRBV5-1 and J is TRBJ1-6; 8 positions agree with TRBD1. This CDR3 spans 14 amino acids. Trimming took 3 bases from V and 9 from J; bases not matched to a gene: 5. Germline values: CDR1 SGHRS, CDR2 YFSETQ. Based on the CDR3 plus reference TRBV5-1 and TRBJ1-6, the full variable domain is KAGVTQTPRYLIKTRGQQVTLSCSPISGHRSVSWYQQTPGQGLQFLFEYFSETQRNKGNFPGRFSGRQFSNSRSEMNVSTLELGDSALYLCASSSGQGFSPLHFGNGTRLTVT.

The CDR3 nucleotides read TGTGCCAGCAGGATACTGGACAGGGACTATGGCTACACCTTC. It is translated as CASRILDRDYGYTF. This chain uses TRBV27 with TRBJ1-2; 8 bases match TRBD1. Trimming cost V 6 bases and J 3 bases; bases outside gene matches: 6. The CDR3 totals 14 residues. Germline assignment: CDR1 MNHEY and CDR2 SMNVEV (reference sequence).

This chain uses TRBV5-4 with TRBJ2-1, with TRBD2 matching 7 bases. Unmatched junction bases numbered 2, after V lost 0 bases and J lost 2 bases. Germline CDR1 is SGHNT and CDR2 is YYREEE (reference sequence). This CDR3 spans 15 amino acids. The CDR3 here is CASSLASGTYNEQFF. The CDR3 DNA reads TGTGCCAGCAGCTTGGCTAGCGGAACCTACAATGAGCAGTTCTTC.

This clone was detected once. The rearrangement links TRBV19 to TRBJ2-5, with D perhaps TRBD2 (6 bases). Trimming removed 3 bases from V and 3 bases from J, with 14 bases in between. The germline V gene encodes CDR1 LNHDA and CDR2 SQIVND (reference sequence). This CDR3 comprises 15 residues. CDR3 sequence (DNA): TGTGCCAGTAGTATGGGGGTGGCGGGGAAAGAGACCCAGTACTTC. As protein: CASSMGVAGKETQYF. Based on the CDR3 plus reference TRBV19 and TRBJ2-5, the full variable domain is DGGITQSPKYLFRKEGQNVTLSCEQNLNHDAMYWYRQDPGQGLRLIYYSQIVNDFQKGDIAEGYSVSREKKESFPLTVTSAQKNPTAFYLCASSMGVAGKETQYFGPGTRLLVL.

This chain uses TRBV6-5 with TRBJ1-2; D is perhaps TRBD1 (5 bases). CDR3 size: 14 residues. From germline, CDR1 is MNHEY and CDR2 SVGAGI. Trimming cost V 2 bases and J 2 bases, with 9 bases left between them. CDR3 nucleotide sequence: TGTGCCAGCAGTTACGACAGAGGAAACTATGGCTACACCTTC. Translating it yields CASSYDRGNYGYTF.

The chain combines TRBV6-5 with TRBJ1-5; 7 bases line up with TRBD1. Germline trimming cut 6 bases from V and 3 bases from J; bases unmatched to any gene: 5. Germline values: CDR1 MNHEY, CDR2 SVGAGI. This CDR3 region has 14 residues. CDR3 bases: TGTGCCAGCAGCTTGGGACAGATCAATCAGCCCCAGCATTTT. Translating it yields CASSLGQINQPQHF.

This chain joins TRBV2 and TRBJ1-1, with 8 positions matching TRBD1. Trimming cost V 5 bases and J 6 bases; bases outside gene matches: 11. The CDR3 contains 15 residues. The germline gives CDR1 SNHLY, CDR2 FYNNEI. In nucleotides, the CDR3 is TGTGCCAGCAGTTCTCGAGGACAGGGATACTCTGAAGCTTTCTTT. This sequence encodes CASSSRGQGYSEAFF.